A selection of T cell receptor beta chains follows, all from one sample in a study of blood T cell repertoires in COVID-19. Assay: immunoSEQ multiplex PCR; the TCRdb copy retains only in-frame clones and omits some. The repertoire holds about 75,000 clones, with roughly nine tenths as singletons. The specimen was peripheral blood. The receptor set was obtained from a human donor in a cohort sampled during active COVID-19. Each CDR3 is given with its conserved first and last residue. D genes are given only for firm matches. The listing skips clone size in some rows; elsewhere it reads once, few, many or a size class.

d_gene	abundance	j_gene	v_gene	CDR3aa	CDR3nt
TRBD2	NA	TRBJ2-7	TRBV4-2	CASSQGLAGAPSYEQYF	TGTGCCAGCAGCCAGGGACTAGCGGGAGCCCCCTCCTACGAGCAGTACTTC
NA	NA	TRBJ2-3	TRBV4-3	CASSQGGVRTDTQYF	TGCGCCAGCAGCCAAGGAGGCGTGAGGACAGATACGCAGTATTTT
TRBD2	once	TRBJ2-1	TRBV7-3	CASSPTGGLANEQFF	TGTGCCAGCAGCCCGACCGGGGGACTAGCGAATGAGCAGTTCTTC
NA	NA	TRBJ2-1	TRBV19	CASTLSGRNNEQFF	TGTGCCAGTACCTTGAGCGGGCGGAACAATGAGCAGTTCTTC
NA	NA	TRBJ2-7	TRBV25-1	CASSGRKYEQYF	TGTGCCAGCAGCGGTCGTAAATACGAGCAGTACTTC
NA	NA	TRBJ1-2	TRBV2	CASSGGFGQGSGSGYTF	TGTGCCAGCAGCGGGGGTTTCGGTCAGGGATCAGGTAGCGGCTACACCTTC
TRBD1	NA	TRBJ1-4	TRBV9	CASSVGPGGAGEKLFF	TGTGCCAGCAGCGTAGGACCAGGGGGCGCAGGTGAAAAACTGTTTTTT
TRBD1	NA	TRBJ1-5	TRBV7-9	CASSAGGYSNQPRHF	TGTGCCAGCAGCGCAGGGGGATATAGCAATCAGCCCCGGCATTTT
NA	few	TRBJ1-2	TRBV18	CASSPGAFGYGYTF	TGTGCCAGCTCACCGGGGGCCTTCGGGTATGGCTACACCTTC
NA	few	TRBJ1-6	TRBV28	CATLRRVDSPLHF	TGTGCCACCCTAAGGAGGGTGGATTCACCCCTCCACTTT
NA	NA	TRBJ1-1	TRBV3-1/TRBV3-2	CASSQGNREAFF	TGTGCCAGCAGCCAAGGAAACAGGGAAGCTTTCTTT
TRBD1	few	TRBJ1-2	TRBV19	CASSLTGNYGYTF	TGTGCCAGTAGTCTGACAGGGAACTATGGCTACACCTTC
NA	NA	TRBJ1-1	TRBV7-2	CASSSPVRNTEAFF	TGTGCCAGCAGCTCCCCCGTGAGGAACACTGAAGCTTTCTTT
NA	once	TRBJ1-4	TRBV28	CAYQQGLNEKLFF	TGTGCCTACCAGCAGGGCCTTAATGAAAAACTGTTTTTT